The subject of this entry is one TCR beta chain. This clonotype was seen at least ten times. Its antigen is currently not known. No much larger clonotype is one base removed from it; base qualities were not supplied. This was a case-control study nested in a cohort of healthcare workers in London, UK, who had nasopharyngeal swab PCR tests and blood samples taken every week. Healthcare workers were recruited between 23 and 31 March 2020, during the week of the UK lockdown, and were followed weekly for up to roughly 16 weeks. The data stem from a study of early T cells in non-severe SARS-CoV-2 infection (dated by TCRdb to the early 2020s). Background on the whole study: TCR sequencing used bulk RNA from unsorted whole blood, so alpha and beta chains could not be paired.

General study outcomes and caveats: VDJdb matching was skewed toward anti-spike CD8 responses and likely underestimated virus-specific expansions by missing private and CD4 specificities.

CDR1 and CDR2, per the germline V gene (reference sequence), are PRHDT and FYEKMQ. Its CDR3 holds 13 amino acids, cysteine through phenylalanine. Only CDR3 DNA is held: 39 bases, read in frame from base 1. V drops 4 bases and J drops 5 bases, leaving 11 bases in between. Library preparation was by 5' RACE. Sequencing was carried out with a NextSeq 500. The TCR library protocol attached unique molecular identifiers to individual cDNA molecules to correct for sequencing error and PCR bias. Both TCR alpha and beta chains were sequenced, and tight co-correlation was observed between alpha and beta sequence abundances in each sample. The study's processing was this. Decombinator V4 was used to annotate the V gene, J gene and CDR3 of the TCR sequences. TCRs were defined as expanded if a significant change between any two time points was detected under a Poisson model with p below 0.0001. TCR abundances were normalised to the total number of TCRs sequenced in each sample and reported as counts per million. MAIT TCRs were defined by TRAV1-2 paired with TRAJ12, TRAJ20 or TRAJ33, and iNKT TCRs by TRAV10 paired with TRAJ18. VDJdb, accessed on 1 November 2021, was searched for TCRs annotated for CMV, EBV and SARS-CoV-2, and TCRs annotated for more than one antigen were excluded. The public reads were reprocessed in TCRdb via fastp at Q25 and MiXCR, keeping in-frame beta chains. Rows are unified per CDR3 protein, each entry keeping the most common DNA and genes. For this entry, the V and J calls and clone size follow TCRdb and not the study's own pipeline. The sample data list tens of thousands of distinct CDR3 sequences, and around 8.6% of these were observed just once. The ten top clones hold 3.5% to 5% of the sample.

The sequence is built from TRBV13 and TRBJ2-5; possibly the D gene is TRBD1, per 6 matching bases. The sequence was obtained from an adult who was a healthcare worker with PCR-confirmed SARS-CoV-2 infection or an uninfected control (not recorded which). The input for sequencing was whole blood, taken at baseline. The CDR3 reads CASSYQGKETQYF. The DNA sequence follows: TGTGCCAGCAGCTACCAGGGGAAGGAGACCCAGTACTTC.